The rows below give T cell receptor beta chains drawn from one sample of a study of CD8 T cells in Susac syndrome. In TCRdb, the immunoSEQ multiplex PCR reads were re-called with MiXCR into one record per CDR3 protein. The profile shows some 150,000 distinct CDR3 sequences, about 95% of them singletons. The sequencing input was CD4+ T cells from PBMCs. These receptors were taken from a human donor with Susac syndrome. Both conserved end residues are trimmed from each CDR3. Some rows have no size entry. The others give once, few or many, or a class for an expanded clone.

V gene,J gene,clone size,CDR3 length,CDR3 protein
TRBV12-3/TRBV12-4,TRBJ1-2,.,13,ASTPGGGGNYGYT
TRBV6-5,TRBJ2-3,.,14,ASSLTSGGHTDTQY
TRBV7-9,TRBJ2-7,.,10,ASSELAYEQY
TRBV13,TRBJ2-7,.,12,ASSTRQGAYEQY
TRBV29-1,TRBJ1-4,.,11,SVGGVWGEKLF
TRBV7-9,TRBJ1-1,.,12,ASSLAGGSTEAF
TRBV19,TRBJ1-1,.,12,ASSPSGGNTEAF
TRBV1,TRBJ2-1,.,14,TSSHWAGLANNEQF
TRBV20-1,TRBJ1-4,.,10,SANGNNEKLF
TRBV20-1,TRBJ1-5,.,11,SAGTGGNQPQH
TRBV9,TRBJ1-2,.,14,ASSAQDGTGNYGYT
TRBV2,TRBJ2-5,.,13,ASKAPRGVRETQY
TRBV20-1,TRBJ2-5,.,11,SARAGKGETQY
TRBV4-3,TRBJ2-2,.,14,ASSQAGGLNTGELF
TRBV19,TRBJ1-5,.,13,ASSPRQGPNQPQH
TRBV20-1,TRBJ2-2,.,14,SASRSSPGNTGELF
TRBV20-1,TRBJ2-3,.,14,SVARGSGGSTDTQY
TRBV7-9,TRBJ1-6,.,12,ASSSDSYNSPLH
TRBV20-1,TRBJ1-5,once,10,SAKQGNQPQH
TRBV12-3/TRBV12-4,TRBJ2-7,once,11,ASRNRGLYEQY
TRBV19,TRBJ2-7,.,12,ASSMGQGSYEQY
TRBV19,TRBJ1-4,once,10,ATSLAGEKLF
TRBV12-3/TRBV12-4,TRBJ2-7,.,13,ASSPSGTGGQEQY
TRBV15,TRBJ2-5,.,13,ATSAGSGTQETQY